This T cell receptor (beta chain) was found in a study of spatial heterogeneity in lung cancer. Germline assignment: CDR1 MGHRA and CDR2 YSYEKL. The CDR3 consists of 18 residues. The V gene end was trimmed by 0 bases and the J gene end by 6 bases; junction bases not matched to a gene: 6. Regarding time point: sample taken at primary tumor resection. Unsorted samples of tumor, nontumor lung or frozen PBMC had their whole RNA sequenced. Study-level findings and limits: How many expanded intratumoral alpha and beta TCRs were present tracked the tumor mutation count, which was a count of nonsynonymous mutations. Tumor T cells had an estimated coverage that came to around 7% for alpha chains and around 12% for beta chains.

Carried by each TCR cDNA molecule was a unique molecular identifier. TCRdb processed the 5' RACE reads anew with MiXCR; each CDR3 protein has one entry. The sample lists over 25,000 distinct CDR3 sequences; roughly 6.9% were seen once. This clonotype was counted at least ten times. As yet, its antigen is unknown. The receptor comes from a male donor with early-stage non-small cell lung cancer. The source was lung tumor tissue, collected at surgery. The chain uses TRBV4-1 and TRBJ2-2, with 14 bases that match TRBD2. CDR3 coding DNA: TGCGCCAGCAGCCAAGACCCGGGACTAGCGGGGGTGGCCGGGGAGCTGTTTTTT. It translates to CASSQDPGLAGVAGELFF.